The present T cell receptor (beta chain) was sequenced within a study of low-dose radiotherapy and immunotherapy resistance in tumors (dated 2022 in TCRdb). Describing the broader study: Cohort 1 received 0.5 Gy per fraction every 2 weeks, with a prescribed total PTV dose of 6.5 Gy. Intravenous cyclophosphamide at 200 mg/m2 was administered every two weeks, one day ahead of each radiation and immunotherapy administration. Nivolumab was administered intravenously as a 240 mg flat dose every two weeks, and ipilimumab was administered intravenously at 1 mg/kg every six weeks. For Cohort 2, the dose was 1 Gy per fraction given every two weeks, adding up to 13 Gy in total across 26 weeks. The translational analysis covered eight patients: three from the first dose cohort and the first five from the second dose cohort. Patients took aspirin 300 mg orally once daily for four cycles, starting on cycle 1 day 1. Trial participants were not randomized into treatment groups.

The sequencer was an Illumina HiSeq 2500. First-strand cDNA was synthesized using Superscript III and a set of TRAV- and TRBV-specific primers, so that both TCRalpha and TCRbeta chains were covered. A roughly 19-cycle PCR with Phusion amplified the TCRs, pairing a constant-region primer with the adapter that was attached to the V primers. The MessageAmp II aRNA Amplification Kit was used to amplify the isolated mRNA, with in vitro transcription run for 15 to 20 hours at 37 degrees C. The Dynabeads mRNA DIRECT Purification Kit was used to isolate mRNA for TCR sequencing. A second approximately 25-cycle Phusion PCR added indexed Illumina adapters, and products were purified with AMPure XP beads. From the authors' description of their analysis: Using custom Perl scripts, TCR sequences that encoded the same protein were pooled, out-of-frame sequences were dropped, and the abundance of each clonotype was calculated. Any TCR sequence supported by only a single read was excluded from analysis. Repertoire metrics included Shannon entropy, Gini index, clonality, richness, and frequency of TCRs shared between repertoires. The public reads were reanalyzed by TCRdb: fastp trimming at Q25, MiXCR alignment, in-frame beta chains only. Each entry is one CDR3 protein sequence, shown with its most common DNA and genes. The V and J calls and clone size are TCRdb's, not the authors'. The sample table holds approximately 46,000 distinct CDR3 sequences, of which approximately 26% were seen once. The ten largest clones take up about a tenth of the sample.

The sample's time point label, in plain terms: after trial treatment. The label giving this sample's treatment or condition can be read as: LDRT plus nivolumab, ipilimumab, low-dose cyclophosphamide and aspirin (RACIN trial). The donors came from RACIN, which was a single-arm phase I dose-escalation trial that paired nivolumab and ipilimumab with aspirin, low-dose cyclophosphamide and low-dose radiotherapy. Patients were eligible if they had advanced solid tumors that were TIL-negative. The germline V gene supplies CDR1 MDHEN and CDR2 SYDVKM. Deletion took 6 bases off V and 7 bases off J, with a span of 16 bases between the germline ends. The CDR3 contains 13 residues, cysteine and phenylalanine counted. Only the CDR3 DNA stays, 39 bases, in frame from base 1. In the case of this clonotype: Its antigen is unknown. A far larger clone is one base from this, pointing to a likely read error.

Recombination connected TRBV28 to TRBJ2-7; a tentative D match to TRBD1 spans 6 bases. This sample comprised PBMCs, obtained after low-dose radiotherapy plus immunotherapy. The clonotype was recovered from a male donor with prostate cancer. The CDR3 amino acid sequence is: CASSPGQGLEQYF. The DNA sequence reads TGTGCCAGCAGCCCGGGGCAGGGGCTTGAGCAGTACTTC.